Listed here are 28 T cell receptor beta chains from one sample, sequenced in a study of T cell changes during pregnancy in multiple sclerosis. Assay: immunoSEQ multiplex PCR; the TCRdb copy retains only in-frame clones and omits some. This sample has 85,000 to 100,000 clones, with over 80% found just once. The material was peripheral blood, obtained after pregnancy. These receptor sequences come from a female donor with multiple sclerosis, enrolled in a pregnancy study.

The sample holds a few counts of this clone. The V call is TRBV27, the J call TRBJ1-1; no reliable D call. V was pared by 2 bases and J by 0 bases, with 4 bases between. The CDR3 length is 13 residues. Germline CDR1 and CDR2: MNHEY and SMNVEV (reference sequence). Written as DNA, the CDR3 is TGTGCCAGCAGTTTAACGGTGAACACTGAAGCTTTCTTT. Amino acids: CASSLTVNTEAFF.

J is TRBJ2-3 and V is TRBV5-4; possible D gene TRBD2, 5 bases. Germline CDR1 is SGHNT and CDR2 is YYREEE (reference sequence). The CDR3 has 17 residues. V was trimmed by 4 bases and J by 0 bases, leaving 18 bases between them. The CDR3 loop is CASSPTRSSSSTDTQYF. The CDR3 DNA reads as TGTGCCAGCAGCCCAACTAGGAGTTCGTCTAGCACAGATACGCAGTATTTT.

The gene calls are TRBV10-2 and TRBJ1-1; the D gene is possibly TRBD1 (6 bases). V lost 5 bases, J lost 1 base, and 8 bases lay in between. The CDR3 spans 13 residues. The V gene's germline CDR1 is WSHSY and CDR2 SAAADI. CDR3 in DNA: TGCGCCAGCAGTAGGGGACAGAACACTGAAGCTTTCTTT. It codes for CASSRGQNTEAFF.

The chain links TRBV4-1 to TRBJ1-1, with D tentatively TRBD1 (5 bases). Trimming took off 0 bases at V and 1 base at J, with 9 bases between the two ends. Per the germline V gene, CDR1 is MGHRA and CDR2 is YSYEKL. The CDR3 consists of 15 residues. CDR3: CASSQDRTPNTEAFF. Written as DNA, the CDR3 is TGCGCCAGCAGCCAAGATCGGACACCGAACACTGAAGCTTTCTTT.

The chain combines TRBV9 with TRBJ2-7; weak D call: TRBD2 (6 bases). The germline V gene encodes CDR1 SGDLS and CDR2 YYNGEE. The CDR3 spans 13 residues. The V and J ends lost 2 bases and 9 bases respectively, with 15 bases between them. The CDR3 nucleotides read TGTGCCAGCAGCGTGGAGGAGGGGCGCGGGCAGTACTTC. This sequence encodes CASSVEEGRGQYF.

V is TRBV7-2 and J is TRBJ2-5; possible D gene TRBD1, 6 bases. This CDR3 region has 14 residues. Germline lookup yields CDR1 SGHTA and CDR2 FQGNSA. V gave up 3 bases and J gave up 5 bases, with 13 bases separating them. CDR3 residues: CASSFAGQGETQYF. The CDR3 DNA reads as TGTGCCAGCAGCTTTGCGGGCCAGGGGGAGACCCAGTACTTC. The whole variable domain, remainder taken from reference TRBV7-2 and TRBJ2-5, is GAGVSQSPSNKVTEKGKDVELRCDPISGHTALYWYRQSLGQGLEFLIYFQGNSAPDKSGLPSDRFSAERTGGSVSTLTIQRTQQEDSAVYLCASSFAGQGETQYFGPGTRLLVL.

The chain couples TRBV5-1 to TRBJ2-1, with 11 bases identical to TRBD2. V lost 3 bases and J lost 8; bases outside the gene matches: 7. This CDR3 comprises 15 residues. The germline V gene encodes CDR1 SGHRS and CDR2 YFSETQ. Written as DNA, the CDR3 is TGCGCCAGCAGCTATACTAGCGGGAGAATGTATGAGCAGTTCTTC. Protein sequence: CASSYTSGRMYEQFF.

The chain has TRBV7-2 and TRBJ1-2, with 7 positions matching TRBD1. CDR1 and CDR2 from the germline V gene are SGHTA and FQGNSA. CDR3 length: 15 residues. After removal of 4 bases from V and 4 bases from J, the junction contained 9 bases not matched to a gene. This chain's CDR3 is CASSSQTGWVYGYTF. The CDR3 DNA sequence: TGTGCCAGCAGCTCCCAGACAGGGTGGGTCTATGGCTACACCTTC. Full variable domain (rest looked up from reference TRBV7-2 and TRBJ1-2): GAGVSQSPSNKVTEKGKDVELRCDPISGHTALYWYRQSLGQGLEFLIYFQGNSAPDKSGLPSDRFSAERTGGSVSTLTIQRTQQEDSAVYLCASSSQTGWVYGYTFGSGTRLTVV.

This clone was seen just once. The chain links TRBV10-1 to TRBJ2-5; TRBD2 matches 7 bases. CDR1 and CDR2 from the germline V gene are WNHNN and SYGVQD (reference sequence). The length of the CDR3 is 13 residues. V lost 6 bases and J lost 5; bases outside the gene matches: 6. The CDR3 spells CASSLLASETQYF. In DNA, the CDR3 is TGCGCCAGCAGCTTACTAGCGTCCGAGACCCAGTACTTC.

The chain's CDR3 is CASSLDPRGGGYTF. In nucleotides, the CDR3 is TGTGCCAGCAGCTTAGATCCAAGGGGTGGAGGCTACACCTTC. The chain joins TRBV11-2 to TRBJ1-2; D is possibly TRBD1 (5 bases). Germline V gene lookup returns CDR1 SGHAT and CDR2 FQNNGV. The CDR3 runs 14 residues. The V end was cut by 0 bases, the J end by 8 bases, with 13 bases between.

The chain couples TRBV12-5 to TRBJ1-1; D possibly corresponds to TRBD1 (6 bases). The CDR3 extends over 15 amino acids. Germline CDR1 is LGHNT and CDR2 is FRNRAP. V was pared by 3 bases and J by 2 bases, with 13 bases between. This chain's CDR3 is CASGFVAQGNTEAFF. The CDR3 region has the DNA TGTGCTAGTGGTTTTGTCGCACAGGGCAACACTGAAGCTTTCTTT.

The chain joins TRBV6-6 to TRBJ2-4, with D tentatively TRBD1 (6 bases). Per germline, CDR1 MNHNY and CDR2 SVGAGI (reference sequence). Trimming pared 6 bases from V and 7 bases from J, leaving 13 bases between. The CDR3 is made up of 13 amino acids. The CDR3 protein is CASSPGAANIQYF. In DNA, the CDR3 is TGTGCCAGCAGCCCAGGGGCAGCCAACATTCAGTACTTC.

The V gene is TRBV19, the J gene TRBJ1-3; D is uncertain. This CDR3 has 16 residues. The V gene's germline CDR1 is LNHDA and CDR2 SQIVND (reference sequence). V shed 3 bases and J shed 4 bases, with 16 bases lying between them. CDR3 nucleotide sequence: TGTGCCAGTAGTATCCGGGTTGGAGGCGAGGGAAACACCATATATTTT. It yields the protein CASSIRVGGEGNTIYF.

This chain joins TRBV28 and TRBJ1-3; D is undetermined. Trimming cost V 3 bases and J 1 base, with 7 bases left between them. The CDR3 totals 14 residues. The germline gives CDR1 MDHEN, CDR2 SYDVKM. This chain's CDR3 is CASSFPGSGNTIYF. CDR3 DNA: TGTGCCAGCAGTTTCCCGGGGTCTGGAAACACCATATATTTT.

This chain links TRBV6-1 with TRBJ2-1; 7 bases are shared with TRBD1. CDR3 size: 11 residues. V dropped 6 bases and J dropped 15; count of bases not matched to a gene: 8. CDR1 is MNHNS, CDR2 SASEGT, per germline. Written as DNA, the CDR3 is TGTGCCAGCAGCGACGGTAGGGGGCCGTTCTTC. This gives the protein CASSDGRGPFF.

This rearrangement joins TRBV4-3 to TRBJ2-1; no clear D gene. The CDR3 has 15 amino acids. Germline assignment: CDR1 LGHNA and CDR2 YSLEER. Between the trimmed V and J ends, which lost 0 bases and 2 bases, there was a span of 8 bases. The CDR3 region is CASSQEAVTYNEQFF. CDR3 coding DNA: TGCGCCAGCAGCCAAGAGGCTGTTACCTACAATGAGCAGTTCTTC.

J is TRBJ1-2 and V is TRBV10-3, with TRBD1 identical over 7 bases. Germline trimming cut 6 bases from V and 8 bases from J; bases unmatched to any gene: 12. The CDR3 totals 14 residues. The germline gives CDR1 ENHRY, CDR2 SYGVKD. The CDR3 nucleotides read TGTGCCATCAGCCTGGAAGAACAGGGGCTAGGCTACACCTTC. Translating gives CAISLEEQGLGYTF.

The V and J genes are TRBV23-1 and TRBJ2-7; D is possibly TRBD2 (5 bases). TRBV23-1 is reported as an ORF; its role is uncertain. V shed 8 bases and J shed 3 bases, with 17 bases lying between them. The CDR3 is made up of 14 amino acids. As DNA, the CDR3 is TGCGCCAGCGGAGGTGGGCTTCCCTACTACGAGCAGTACTTC. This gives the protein CASGGGLPYYEQYF.

Here the CDR3 DNA reads TGTGCCAGCAGCCACCGGACAGGTTTTCCCTATGGCTACACCTTC. This encodes CASSHRTGFPYGYTF. The chain links TRBV5-8 to TRBJ1-2; the match to TRBD1 covers 7 bases. The V and J ends lost 4 bases and 4 bases, in that order; junction bases with no gene match: 10. The CDR3 sequence is 15 residues long. Germline V gene sequence: CDR1 SGHTS, CDR2 YDEGEE. The full variable domain, its missing parts supplied by reference TRBV5-8 and TRBJ1-2, is EAGVTQSPTHLIKTRGQQATLRCSPISGHTSVYWYQQALGLGLQFLLWYDEGEERNRGNFPPRFSGRQFPNYSSELNVNALELEDSALYLCASSHRTGFPYGYTFGSGTRLTVV.

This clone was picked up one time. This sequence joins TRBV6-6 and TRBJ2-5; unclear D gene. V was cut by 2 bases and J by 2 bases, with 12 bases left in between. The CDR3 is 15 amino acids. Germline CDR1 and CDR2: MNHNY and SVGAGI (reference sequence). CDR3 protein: CASSYTTRNQETQYF. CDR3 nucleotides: TGTGCCAGCAGTTACACTACACGGAATCAAGAGACCCAGTACTTC.

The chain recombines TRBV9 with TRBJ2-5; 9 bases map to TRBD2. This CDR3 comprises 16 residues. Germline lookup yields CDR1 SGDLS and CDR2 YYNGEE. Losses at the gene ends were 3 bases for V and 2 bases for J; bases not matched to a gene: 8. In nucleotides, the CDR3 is TGTGCCAGCAGCGCCCTTAGCGGGGGACAGCAAGAGACCCAGTACTTC. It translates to CASSALSGGQQETQYF. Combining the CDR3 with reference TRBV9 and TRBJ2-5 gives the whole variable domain DSGVTQTPKHLITATGQRVTLRCSPRSGDLSVYWYQQSLDQGLQFLIQYYNGEERAKGNILERFSAQQFPDLHSELNLSSLELGDSALYFCASSALSGGQQETQYFGPGTRLLVL.

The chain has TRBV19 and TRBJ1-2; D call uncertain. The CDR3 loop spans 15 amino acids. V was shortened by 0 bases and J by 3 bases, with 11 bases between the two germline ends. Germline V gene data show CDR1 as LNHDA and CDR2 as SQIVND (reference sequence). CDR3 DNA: TGTGCCAGTAGTATAGATCGGGGTAGATACTATGGCTACACCTTC. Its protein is CASSIDRGRYYGYTF.

The CDR3 coding sequence is TGCGCCAGCAGTCGTAGTATCGAGCAGTTCTTC. This translates into CASSRSIEQFF. V and J are TRBV10-1 and TRBJ2-1; D remains unclear. The CDR3 totals 11 residues. The V and J ends lost 5 bases and 10 bases respectively, with 9 bases between them. Germline loops: CDR1 WNHNN, CDR2 SYGVQD (reference sequence).

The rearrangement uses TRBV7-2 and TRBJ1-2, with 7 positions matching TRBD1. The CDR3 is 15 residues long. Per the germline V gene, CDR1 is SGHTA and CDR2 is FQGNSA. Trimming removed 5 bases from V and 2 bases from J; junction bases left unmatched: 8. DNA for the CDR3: TGTGCCAGCAGCCCATTCCGGGACAGCAACTATGGCTACACCTTC. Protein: CASSPFRDSNYGYTF.

CDR3 amino acids: CASSPTGTQAGGYTF. The CDR3 bases are TGTGCCAGCAGCCCAACCGGGACTCAGGCCGGTGGCTACACCTTC. This chain links TRBV4-2 with TRBJ1-2, with D possibly being TRBD1 (5 bases). In germline, CDR1 is LGHNA, CDR2 YNFKEQ. Trimming took 4 bases from V and 7 from J, leaving 19 bases between them. The length of the CDR3 is 15 residues.

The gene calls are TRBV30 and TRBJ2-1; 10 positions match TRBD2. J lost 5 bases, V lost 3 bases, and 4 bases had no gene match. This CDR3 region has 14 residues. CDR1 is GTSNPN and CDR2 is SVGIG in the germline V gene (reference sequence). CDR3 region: CAWRVGLADNEQFF. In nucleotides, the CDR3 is TGTGCCTGGAGAGTCGGACTAGCGGACAATGAGCAGTTCTTC. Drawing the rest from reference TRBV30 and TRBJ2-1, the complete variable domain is SQTIHQWPATLVQPVGSPLSLECTVEGTSNPNLYWYRQAAGRGLQLLFYSVGIGQISSEVPQNLSASRPQDRQFILSSKKLLLSDSGFYLCAWRVGLADNEQFFGPGTRLTVL.

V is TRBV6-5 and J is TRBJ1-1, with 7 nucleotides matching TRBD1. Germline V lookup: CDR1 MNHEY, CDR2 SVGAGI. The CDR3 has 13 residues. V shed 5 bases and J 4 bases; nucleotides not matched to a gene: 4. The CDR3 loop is CASSEGTATEAFF. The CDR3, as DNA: TGTGCCAGCAGTGAAGGGACAGCCACTGAAGCTTTCTTT.

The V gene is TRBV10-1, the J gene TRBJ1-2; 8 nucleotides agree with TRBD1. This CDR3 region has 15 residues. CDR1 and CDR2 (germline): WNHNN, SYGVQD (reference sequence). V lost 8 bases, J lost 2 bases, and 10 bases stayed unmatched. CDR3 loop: CASSDSDRVNYGYTF. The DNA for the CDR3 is TGCGCCAGCTCTGACTCGGACAGGGTAAACTATGGCTACACCTTC.